This T cell receptor (beta chain) was profiled in a study of chemoradiotherapy in HPV16-positive cancers (dated by TCRdb to between 2022 and 2023). For context, the study as a whole: Functional T-cell assays on cells from two HPV16-positive patients defined candidate HPV-specific T-cell clones and common TCR motifs. The study set out to ask whether T-cell immunity against the HPV oncoproteins E6 and E7 changes over the course of chemoradiotherapy and whether that immunity affects survival. Next, the candidate HPV-specific TCRs and motifs were followed in TCR repertoires from over 85 patients with HPV-related cancers. What the research found in general, with its limitations: In HPV16-positive patients, expansion of HPV-responsive T cells during chemoradiotherapy was associated with improved recurrence-free survival. The survival association was reported for HPV16-positive patients, and the functional definition of HPV-specific T cells was derived from only two HPV16-positive patients. Expansion of candidate HPV-specific clones and E7-related TCR motifs was observed in the tumor microenvironment during treatment, whereas no such expansion was observed for non-HPV-specific T cells.

In regard to this clone: Its binding antigen is unknown. No much larger clone is present one base from it, and per-base qualities are unavailable.

Repertoires were sampled repeatedly over the course of chemoradiotherapy, so clonal expansion could be followed in the tumor microenvironment. CDR3 length: 14 amino acids, cysteine to phenylalanine. Just the 42-base CDR3 DNA is kept, in frame starting at base 1. Looking up the germline V gene yields CDR1 SGHRS and CDR2 YFSETQ. Between the V and J ends, shortened by 4 bases and 0 bases respectively, the junction contains 10 bases. Libraries came from the immunoSEQ multiplex PCR assay. As stored in TCRdb, this immuneACCESS dataset retains in-frame rearrangements with V and J assigned. A fraction of the clones does not appear; measured against another copy, unresolved V genes explain less than half of the discrepancy, and the remainder lacks a known reason. The sample data list about 32,000 clones, and 88% of these were observed just once. The ten largest clones represent 4.5% to 6% of the sample.

This clonotype was obtained from a human donor with HPV-associated anogenital cancer. The sample here was blood, taken from a patient who underwent chemoradiotherapy. The V and J segments used are TRBV5-1 and TRBJ1-1; no D segment can be confidently identified. In nucleotide form, the sequence is TGCGCCAGCAGCCGGACCGGAATGAACACTGAAGCTTTCTTT. This is translated as CASSRTGMNTEAFF.